One T cell receptor (beta chain) is described in this entry. Assay used: immunoSEQ multiplex PCR; TCRdb lists only in-frame clones, some missing. The sample holds over 200,000 clones; 82% are singletons and the top ten take 13%. This record comes from a study of control samples from healthy donors and cancer patients. V lost 2 bases and J 4 bases, leaving 4 bases between the germline ends. The CDR3 sequence is 12 residues long. Germline values: CDR1 MNHEY, CDR2 SVGEGT. Sequenced sample: PBMCs. This chain uses TRBV6-2 or TRBV6-3 with TRBJ2-3; D unclear. This receptor was obtained from a woman aged 60-70 years with lung cancer. CDR3 DNA: TGTGCCAGCAGTTACGGGTCAGATACGCAGTATTTT. Its translation is CASSYGSDTQYF.